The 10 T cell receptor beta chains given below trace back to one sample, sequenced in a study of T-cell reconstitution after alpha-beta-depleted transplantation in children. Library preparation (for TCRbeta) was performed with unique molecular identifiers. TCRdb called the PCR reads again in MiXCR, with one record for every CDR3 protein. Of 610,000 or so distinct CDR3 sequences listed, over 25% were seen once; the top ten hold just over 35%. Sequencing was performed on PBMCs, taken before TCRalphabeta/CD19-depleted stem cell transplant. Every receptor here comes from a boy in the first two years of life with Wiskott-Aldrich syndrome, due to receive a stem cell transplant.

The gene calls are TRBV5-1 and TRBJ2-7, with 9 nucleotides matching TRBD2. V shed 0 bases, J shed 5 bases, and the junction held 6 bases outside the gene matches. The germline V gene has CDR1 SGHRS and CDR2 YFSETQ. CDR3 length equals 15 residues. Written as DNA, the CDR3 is TGCGCCAGCAGCTTGGAAGGAGTAGCGGGAGACGAGCAGTACTTC. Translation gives CASSLEGVAGDEQYF.

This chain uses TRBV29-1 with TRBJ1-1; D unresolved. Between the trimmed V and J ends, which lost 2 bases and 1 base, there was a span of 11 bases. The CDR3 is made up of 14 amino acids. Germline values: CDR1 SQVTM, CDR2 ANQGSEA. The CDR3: CSVESHAANTEAFF. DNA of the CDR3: TGCAGCGTTGAATCCCACGCAGCGAACACTGAAGCTTTCTTT.

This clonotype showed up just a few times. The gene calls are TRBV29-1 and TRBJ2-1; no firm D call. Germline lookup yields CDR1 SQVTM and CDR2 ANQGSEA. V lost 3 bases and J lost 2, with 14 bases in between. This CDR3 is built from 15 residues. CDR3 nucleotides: TGCAGCGTTGAGACCAGTGATATGGCCTACAATGAGCAGTTCTTC. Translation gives CSVETSDMAYNEQFF.

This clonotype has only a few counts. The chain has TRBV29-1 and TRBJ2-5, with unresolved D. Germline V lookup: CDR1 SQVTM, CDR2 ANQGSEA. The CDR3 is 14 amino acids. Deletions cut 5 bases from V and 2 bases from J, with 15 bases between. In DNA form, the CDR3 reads TGCAGCGTTCTGATTTCGATGGGGCAAGAGACCCAGTACTTC. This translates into CSVLISMGQETQYF.

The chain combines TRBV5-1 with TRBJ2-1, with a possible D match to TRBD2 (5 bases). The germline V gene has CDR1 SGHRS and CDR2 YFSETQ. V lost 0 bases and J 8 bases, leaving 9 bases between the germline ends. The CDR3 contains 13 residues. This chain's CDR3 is CASSLAWGDEQFF. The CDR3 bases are TGCGCCAGCAGCTTGGCTTGGGGAGATGAGCAGTTCTTC. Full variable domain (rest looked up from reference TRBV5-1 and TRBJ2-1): KAGVTQTPRYLIKTRGQQVTLSCSPISGHRSVSWYQQTPGQGLQFLFEYFSETQRNKGNFPGRFSGRQFSNSRSEMNVSTLELGDSALYLCASSLAWGDEQFFGPGTRLTVL.

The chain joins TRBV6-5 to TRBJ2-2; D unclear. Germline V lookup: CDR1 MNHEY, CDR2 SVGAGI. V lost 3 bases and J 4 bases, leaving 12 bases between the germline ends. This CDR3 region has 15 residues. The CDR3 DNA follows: TGTGCCAGCAGTTATCTCGGCGGATTCACCGGGGAGCTGTTTTTT. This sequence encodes CASSYLGGFTGELFF.

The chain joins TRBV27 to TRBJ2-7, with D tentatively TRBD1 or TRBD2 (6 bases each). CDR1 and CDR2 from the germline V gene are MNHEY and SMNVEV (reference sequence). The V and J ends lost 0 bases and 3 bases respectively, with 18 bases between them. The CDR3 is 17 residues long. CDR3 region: CASSLSGSGGRDYEQYF. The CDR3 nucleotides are TGTGCCAGCAGTTTATCCGGGTCTGGGGGGCGCGACTACGAGCAGTACTTC.

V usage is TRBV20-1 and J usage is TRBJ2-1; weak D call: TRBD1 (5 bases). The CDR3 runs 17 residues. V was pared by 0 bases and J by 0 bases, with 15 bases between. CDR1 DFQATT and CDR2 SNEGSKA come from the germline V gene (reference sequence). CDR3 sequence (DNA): TGCAGTGCTAGAGAGCGGTGGGGCATTCGCTCCTACAATGAGCAGTTCTTC. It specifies CSARERWGIRSYNEQFF.

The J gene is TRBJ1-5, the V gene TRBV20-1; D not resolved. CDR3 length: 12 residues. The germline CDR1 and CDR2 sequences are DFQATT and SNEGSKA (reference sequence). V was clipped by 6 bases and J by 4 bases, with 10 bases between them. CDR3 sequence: CSAGEGNQPQHF. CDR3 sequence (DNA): TGCAGTGCCGGGGAGGGTAATCAGCCCCAGCATTTT.

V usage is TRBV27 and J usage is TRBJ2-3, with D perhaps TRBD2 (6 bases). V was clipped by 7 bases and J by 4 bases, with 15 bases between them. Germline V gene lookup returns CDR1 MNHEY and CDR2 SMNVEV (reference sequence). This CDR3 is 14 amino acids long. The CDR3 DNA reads TGTGCCAGCAAAGCCCTAACGGGAGCAGATACGCAGTATTTT. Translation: CASKALTGADTQYF.